This T cell receptor (beta chain) is from a study of post-analysis software for immune sequencing data. About the study: Relapsing-remitting, secondary progressive and progressive-relapsing multiple sclerosis were all included among the disease courses.

Libraries were made from TCR beta cDNA, and they carried unique molecular identifiers. Each CDR3 protein is one row after TCRdb ran MiXCR on the PCR reads. Of 650,000 to 850,000 distinct CDR3 sequences detected, roughly 50% appear once; the ten largest clones hold 4% to 5.5%. With regard to this clonotype: Its specificity is not known.

The trim removed 6 bases at V and 5 bases at J, leaving 17 bases unmatched. Germline V gene lookup returns CDR1 DFQATT and CDR2 SNEGSKA (reference sequence). The CDR3 is 17 amino acids. Regarding the study as a whole: Relative to controls, patients with multiple sclerosis showed significantly lower normalized Chao1 diversity. By F measure, strong co-clustering occurred among samples prepared in the same batch. Four or five TRBV segments, TRBV5-6, TRBV5-1 and TRBV20-1 among them, were found more frequent in patients than controls.

This chain connects TRBV20-1 to TRBJ1-2; TRBD1 matches at 11 bases. Sequenced input: blood. The sequence derives from a girl between 10 and 17 years old with multiple sclerosis. The CDR3 sequence: CSAQQDRGRGGFYGYTF. As DNA, the CDR3 is TGCAGTGCCCAGCAGGACAGGGGGCGAGGGGGATTTTATGGCTACACCTTC.